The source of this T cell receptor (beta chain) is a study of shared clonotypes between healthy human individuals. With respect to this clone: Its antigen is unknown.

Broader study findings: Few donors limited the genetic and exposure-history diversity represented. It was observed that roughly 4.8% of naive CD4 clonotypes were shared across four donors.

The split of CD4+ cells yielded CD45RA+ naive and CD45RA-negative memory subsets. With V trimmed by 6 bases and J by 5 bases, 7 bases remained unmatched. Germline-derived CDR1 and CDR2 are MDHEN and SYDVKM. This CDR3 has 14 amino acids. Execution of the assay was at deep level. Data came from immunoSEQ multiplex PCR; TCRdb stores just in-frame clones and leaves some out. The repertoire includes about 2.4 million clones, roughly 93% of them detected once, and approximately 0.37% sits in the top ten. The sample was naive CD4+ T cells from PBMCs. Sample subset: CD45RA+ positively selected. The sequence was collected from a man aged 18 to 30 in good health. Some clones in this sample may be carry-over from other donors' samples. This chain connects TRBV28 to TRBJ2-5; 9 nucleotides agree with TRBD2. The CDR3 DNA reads TGTGCCAGCAGCGTAGCGGGAGTGGGGGAGACCCAGTACTTC. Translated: CASSVAGVGETQYF.